What follows are 31 T cell receptor beta chains derived from one specimen sequenced in a study of shared clonotypes between healthy human individuals. The data were produced by immunoSEQ multiplex PCR, yet TCRdb's version contains in-frame clones alone and is incomplete. Of 900,000 to 1,200,000 clones listed, around 82% are singletons. Sequences were obtained from memory CD4+ T cells from PBMCs. Described subset: CD45RA-negative fraction. These receptors came from a man between 18 and 29 years old in good health. Some clones in this sample may be carry-over from other donors' samples.

The chain is built from TRBV2 and TRBJ1-2, with TRBD1 matching 10 bases. Germline CDR1 SNHLY, CDR2 FYNNEI. V was pared by 6 bases and J by 9 bases, with 10 bases of the junction left unmatched. The CDR3 has 14 residues. The CDR3 sequence: CASSATGTGDRYTF. Written as DNA, the CDR3 is TGTGCCAGCAGCGCAACCGGGACAGGGGATCGCTACACCTTC. Based on the CDR3 plus reference TRBV2 and TRBJ1-2, the full variable domain is EPEVTQTPSHQVTQMGQEVILRCVPISNHLYFYWYRQILGQKVEFLVSFYNNEISEKSEIFDDQFSVERPDGSNFTLKIRSTKLEDSAMYFCASSATGTGDRYTFGSGTRLTVV.

Ten or more counts support this clone. The V call is TRBV28, the J call TRBJ1-2; D remains ambiguous. The CDR3 totals 16 residues. Germline V gene sequence: CDR1 MDHEN, CDR2 SYDVKM. V lost 1 base and J lost 1, with 13 bases in between. The CDR3 DNA reads TGTGCCAGCAGTTTATCCCCCGACCTCTTTAACTATGGCTACACCTTC. Encoded protein: CASSLSPDLFNYGYTF.

This clone was observed a handful of times. The chain joins TRBV6-5 to TRBJ2-1; a weak D match, TRBD2 (5 bases). The V gene lost 7 bases and the J gene lost 14 bases, with 15 bases spanning the gap. In germline, CDR1 is MNHEY, CDR2 SVGAGI. The CDR3 is 11 residues long. The CDR3 nucleotides read TGTGCCAGCACCCAAAGAGGGCAGGAGTTCTTC. Amino acid sequence: CASTQRGQEFF.

The V gene is TRBV18, the J gene TRBJ2-7; 8 nucleotides align to TRBD2. The CDR3 contains 17 residues. Trimming took 0 bases from V and 0 from J; bases not matched to a gene: 7. Per the germline V gene, CDR1 is KGHSH and CDR2 is LQKENI. CDR3 nucleotides: TGTGCCAGCTCACCACCGTTAAGCGGGAGCCTCTCCTACGAGCAGTACTTC. This translates into CASSPPLSGSLSYEQYF. Full variable domain (rest looked up from reference TRBV18 and TRBJ2-7): NAGVMQNPRHLVRRRGQEARLRCSPMKGHSHVYWYRQLPEEGLKFMVYLQKENIIDESGMPKERFSAEFPKEGPSILRIQQVVRGDSAAYFCASSPPLSGSLSYEQYFGPGTRLTVT.

This chain joins TRBV7-9 and TRBJ2-5; 10 bases map to TRBD2. The CDR3 sequence is 17 residues long. Per the germline V gene, CDR1 is SEHNR and CDR2 is FQNEAQ (reference sequence). After removal of 1 base from V and 5 bases from J, the junction contained 10 bases not matched to a gene. CDR3 coding DNA: TGTGCCAGCAGCTTAGGAATAGCGGGAGGTCAATGGGAGACCCAGTACTTC. Protein: CASSLGIAGGQWETQYF.

The chain recombines TRBV29-1 with TRBJ2-3; 11 nucleotides agree with TRBD2. V shed 4 bases and J 5 bases; nucleotides not matched to a gene: 17. This CDR3 comprises 18 residues. The V gene's germline CDR1 is SQVTM and CDR2 ANQGSEA. CDR3 sequence (DNA): TGCAGCGTTGGAGTGGGGCCCACTAGCGGGAGATCGGGAGATACGCAGTATTTT. This sequence encodes CSVGVGPTSGRSGDTQYF.

This chain links TRBV11-3 with TRBJ2-1; 8 bases are a match to TRBD2. V was clipped by 5 bases and J by 4 bases; unmatched bases: 4. The CDR3 spans 14 residues. The V gene's germline CDR1 is SGHNT and CDR2 YENEEA. Here the CDR3 DNA reads TGTGCCAGCAGCGGTCGGGAGGGTTACAATGAGCAGTTCTTC. It codes for CASSGREGYNEQFF.

As concerns this clone: Other DNA sequences from this sample encode an identical CDR3 as well. The rearrangement uses TRBV18 and TRBJ2-6, with 8 bases identical to TRBD1. Germline values: CDR1 KGHSH, CDR2 LQKENI. V lost 3 bases and J lost 0; bases outside the gene matches: 4. The CDR3 length is 17 residues. The chain's CDR3 is CASSPGQGSSGANVLTF. In nucleotides, the CDR3 is TGTGCCAGCTCACCTGGACAGGGAAGCTCTGGGGCCAACGTCCTGACTTTC.

This clone was observed a handful of times. V usage is TRBV2 and J usage is TRBJ2-5, with D tentatively TRBD1 (5 bases). Germline lookup yields CDR1 SNHLY and CDR2 FYNNEI. There are 16 residues in the CDR3. V shed 6 bases and J shed 1 base, with 18 bases lying between them. The CDR3 spells CASSGRSGKIQETQYF. As DNA, the CDR3 is TGTGCCAGCAGCGGGCGGTCAGGGAAAATCCAAGAGACCCAGTACTTC.

The chain joins TRBV18 to TRBJ1-1; D is possibly TRBD1 (5 bases). The germline CDR1 and CDR2 sequences are KGHSH and LQKENI. The CDR3 sequence is 17 residues long. Deletions cut 3 bases from V and 2 bases from J, with 19 bases between. The CDR3 bases are TGTGCCAGCTCACCCCTCCCCGTAGCAGGGTCAAACACTGAAGCTTTCTTT. It is translated as CASSPLPVAGSNTEAFF.

A few counts support this clone. The V and J genes are TRBV5-6 and TRBJ1-1; TRBD1 is a possible D gene (6 bases). The CDR3 runs to 16 residues. Germline lookup yields CDR1 SGHDT and CDR2 YYEEEE. V was clipped by 3 bases and J by 0 bases, with 15 bases between them. The CDR3, as DNA: TGTGCCAGCAGCTACAGGGTAGGGGTGATGAACACTGAAGCTTTCTTT. Translating it yields CASSYRVGVMNTEAFF.

The chain is built from TRBV6-6 and TRBJ2-7; 8 bases are shared with TRBD2. CDR3 length: 14 amino acids. Germline-derived CDR1 and CDR2 are MNHNY and SVGAGI (reference sequence). J gave up 5 bases and V 6 bases, and 9 bases lay outside the gene matches. CDR3 sequence: CASSPRAGVHEQYF. DNA for the CDR3: TGTGCCAGCAGCCCAAGAGCGGGAGTACACGAGCAGTACTTC.

The chain is built from TRBV12-2 and TRBJ2-3; TRBD2, the table's D call, lacks a check against the DNA. TRBV12-2 is a documented pseudogene. There are 17 residues in the CDR3. CDR3 nucleotides: TGTGCAAGTCGCTTAGAGACTAGCGGGAACCGCACAGATACGCAGTATTTT. Translating it yields CASRLETSGNRTDTQYF.

In its sample, this clone was seen many times. The chain has TRBV15 and TRBJ2-5, with TRBD1 matching 8 bases. From germline, CDR1 is LNHNV and CDR2 YYDKDF (reference sequence). V lost 4 bases and J lost 7; bases outside the gene matches: 8. CDR3 length equals 14 residues. CDR3 loop: CATSNRTGSRTQYF. In DNA form, the CDR3 reads TGTGCCACCAGCAACCGGACAGGGTCTAGGACCCAGTACTTC.

The V gene is TRBV10-3, the J gene TRBJ2-7; D possibly corresponds to TRBD1 (5 bases). V lost 8 bases to trimming and J lost 5 bases, with 16 bases between them. This CDR3 is 13 amino acids long. The germline V gene encodes CDR1 ENHRY and CDR2 SYGVKD. The chain's CDR3 is CAIRYPGSHEQYF. CDR3 nucleotides: TGTGCCATCCGTTACCCAGGGTCTCACGAGCAGTACTTC.

Only a few counts were recorded for this clone. J is TRBJ2-2 and V is TRBV18, with a tentative D call TRBD1 (5 bases). Germline assignment: CDR1 KGHSH and CDR2 LQKENI. The CDR3 is 16 amino acids. V shed 1 base and J shed 3 bases, with 12 bases lying between them. In nucleotides, the CDR3 is TGTGCCAGCTCACCACGTGGGGCTGAGGACACCGGGGAGCTGTTTTTT. This translates into CASSPRGAEDTGELFF.

This sequence joins TRBV7-2 and TRBJ1-3, with unresolved D. Trimming removed 4 bases at V and 9 bases at J, with 10 bases between. Per germline, CDR1 SGHTA and CDR2 FQGNSA. CDR3 length equals 12 residues. CDR3: CASSSHLGTIYF. CDR3 nucleotide sequence: TGTGCCAGCAGCTCTCACTTGGGCACCATATATTTT.

This rearrangement joins TRBV7-9 to TRBJ2-2, with 9 nucleotides matching TRBD1. Trimming took 8 bases from V and 5 from J; bases not matched to a gene: 9. Germline values: CDR1 SEHNR, CDR2 FQNEAQ (reference sequence). The CDR3 is made up of 15 amino acids. CDR3 sequence reads: CASAEGQGFTGELFF. In DNA, the CDR3 is TGTGCCAGCGCCGAAGGACAGGGGTTTACCGGGGAGCTGTTTTTT.

The chain combines TRBV5-1 with TRBJ1-2; D may be TRBD1 (5 bases). Germline lookup yields CDR1 SGHRS and CDR2 YFSETQ. The length of the CDR3 is 15 residues. Trimming cost V 0 bases and J 2 bases, with 11 bases left between them. The DNA of the CDR3 is TGCGCCAGCAGCTTGGGCCTCGACAGCAACTATGGCTACACCTTC. Its protein product is CASSLGLDSNYGYTF.

This chain uses TRBV6-1 with TRBJ1-1, with D maybe TRBD1 (5 bases). Germline assignment: CDR1 MNHNS and CDR2 SASEGT. The V gene lost 1 base and the J gene lost 0 bases, with 6 bases spanning the gap. CDR3 length: 14 residues. The CDR3: CASSEDRMNTEAFF. For the CDR3, the DNA is TGTGCCAGCAGTGAAGACAGGATGAACACTGAAGCTTTCTTT.

The chain carries TRBV1 and TRBJ2-1. TRBV1 is listed as a pseudogene. This CDR3 comprises 14 residues. The CDR3 loop reads CTSSQTGTDNEQFF. In nucleotides, the CDR3 is TGCACCAGCAGCCAGACCGGGACCGACAATGAGCAGTTCTTC.

There are a few counts of this clone. V usage is TRBV28 and J usage is TRBJ1-3; 9 nucleotides agree with TRBD1. The trim removed 2 bases at V and 4 bases at J, leaving 6 bases unmatched. The CDR3 covers 16 residues. Germline V gene sequence: CDR1 MDHEN, CDR2 SYDVKM. The CDR3 protein is CASSLQQGATGNTIYF. CDR3 bases: TGTGCCAGCAGTTTACAACAGGGGGCGACCGGAAACACCATATATTTT.

A single count supports this clone. This chain joins TRBV5-1 and TRBJ2-1, with TRBD2 as a possible D gene (6 bases). Germline V gene lookup returns CDR1 SGHRS and CDR2 YFSETQ. This CDR3 has 15 amino acids. V lost 0 bases, J lost 9 bases, and 16 bases lay in between. This CDR3 reads CASSLESSAISEQFF. CDR3 nucleotides: TGCGCCAGCAGCTTGGAGTCTAGCGCTATAAGTGAGCAGTTCTTC.

The chain combines TRBV7-3 with TRBJ2-1, with D possibly TRBD2 on 6 matching bases. The CDR3 loop spans 16 amino acids. V lost 2 bases to trimming and J lost 5 bases, with 16 bases between them. CDR1 and CDR2 from the germline V gene are SGHTA and FQGTGA. The CDR3 loop is CASSLLGFGGDNEQFF. DNA of the CDR3: TGTGCCAGCAGCTTACTGGGTTTCGGAGGGGACAATGAGCAGTTCTTC.

With regard to this clone: Other nucleotide sequences from this sample produce the same CDR3. This sequence joins TRBV4-2 and TRBJ2-3; D perhaps matches TRBD2 (5 bases). Germline CDR1 and CDR2: LGHNA and YNFKEQ. V lost 1 base, J lost 0 bases, and 8 bases lay in between. The CDR3 is 15 amino acids. The CDR3 sequence: CASSQVAPSTDTQYF. The DNA of the CDR3 is TGTGCCAGCAGCCAAGTAGCGCCTAGCACAGATACGCAGTATTTT.

The chain recombines TRBV10-3 with TRBJ1-5, with D possibly TRBD1 on 6 matching bases. Germline loops: CDR1 ENHRY, CDR2 SYGVKD. The V end lost 9 bases, the J end lost 6 bases, and 15 bases lay between the germline ends. This CDR3 is built from 13 residues. The CDR3 is CAITQGLGQPQHF. The CDR3 DNA reads TGTGCCATTACCCAGGGGCTAGGTCAGCCCCAGCATTTT.

The gene calls are TRBV5-1 and TRBJ2-1; 11 positions match TRBD2. CDR3 size: 16 residues. The ends lost 0 bases at V and 2 bases at J; junction bases unmatched: 1. Germline CDR1 and CDR2: SGHRS and YFSETQ. CDR3: CASSLGLAGPYNEQFF. The CDR3 DNA sequence: TGCGCCAGCAGCTTGGGACTAGCGGGACCCTACAATGAGCAGTTCTTC.

This chain links TRBV10-3 with TRBJ1-4, with 8 bases fitting TRBD1. From germline, CDR1 is ENHRY and CDR2 SYGVKD. This CDR3 has 14 residues. V lost 6 bases and J lost 8; bases outside the gene matches: 8. This CDR3 reads CAISPQGASEKLFF. DNA of the CDR3: TGTGCCATCAGCCCCCAGGGGGCCTCCGAAAAACTGTTTTTT.

The DNA of the CDR3 is TGCGCCAGCAGCTGGACTAGCGGTAGCTCCTACAATGAGCAGTTCTTC. Its protein is CASSWTSGSSYNEQFF. The chain uses TRBV5-1 and TRBJ2-1; 10 bases agree with TRBD2. Germline assignment: CDR1 SGHRS and CDR2 YFSETQ. The CDR3 totals 16 residues. With V trimmed by 3 bases and J by 0 bases, 3 bases remained unmatched.

Points on this clone: The sample has other DNA sequences that encode this CDR3 too. The DNA for the CDR3 is TGCAGCGTTGCTTATGGCTACACCTTC. It specifies CSVAYGYTF. The V and J genes are TRBV29-1 and TRBJ1-2; D is uncertain. This CDR3 has 9 amino acids. Germline CDR1 and CDR2: SQVTM and ANQGSEA. V was trimmed by 4 bases and J by 5 bases, leaving 2 bases between them.

This sequence joins TRBV5-6 and TRBJ2-7, with TRBD2 matching 14 bases. CDR1 SGHDT and CDR2 YYEEEE come from the germline V gene. J gave up 3 bases and V 4 bases, and 6 bases lay outside the gene matches. The CDR3 is 16 residues long. DNA for the CDR3: TGTGCCAGCAGCCAACTGGGGACTAGCGGGAGCTACGAGCAGTACTTC. Translation gives CASSQLGTSGSYEQYF.